Listed here are 17 T cell receptor beta chains from one sample, sequenced in a study of T cells in Graves' hyperthyroidism and ophthalmopathy. RNA transcripts provided the source from which TCR beta CDR3 regions were amplified. HTBI primers were used for first-round RT-PCR of the TCR CDR3. TCRdb processed the multiplex PCR reads anew with MiXCR; each CDR3 protein has one entry. Among nearly 250,000 distinct CDR3 sequences listed, approximately 23% were seen once. Material: blood. The receptors stem from a woman in her 40s with Graves' ophthalmopathy.

The chain has TRBV18 and TRBJ1-1; a possible D gene is TRBD1 (5 bases). CDR1 is KGHSH, CDR2 LQKENI, per germline. V was shortened by 2 bases and J by 4 bases, with 17 bases between the two germline ends. The CDR3 contains 16 residues. The CDR3 loop is CASSPTMGLGGTEAFF. DNA for the CDR3: TGTGCCAGCTCACCAACCATGGGACTTGGGGGCACTGAAGCTTTCTTT.

In regard to this clonotype: With a much larger clone just one base away, this may be a read error. This rearrangement joins TRBV5-5 to TRBJ1-5; the D is unclear. CDR1 and CDR2 (germline): SGHKS, YYEKEE (reference sequence). This CDR3 is 14 amino acids long. V shed 5 bases and J shed 2 bases, with 11 bases lying between them. Here the CDR3 reads CASRRGRGNQPQHF. The DNA of the CDR3 is TGTGCCAGCAGGCGTGGACGGGGCAATCAGCCCCAGCATTTT.

This clonotype was seen only a few times. The chain joins TRBV6-1 to TRBJ1-2; TRBD1 might be the D (5 bases). There are 15 residues in the CDR3. Trimming cost V 6 bases and J 2 bases, with 16 bases left between them. Germline CDR1 MNHNS, CDR2 SASEGT. DNA for the CDR3: TGTGCCAGCAGGGCGATTAGGTGGGGGAACTATGGCTACACCTTC. Amino acid sequence: CASRAIRWGNYGYTF.

This chain joins TRBV28 and TRBJ2-5; 9 bases match TRBD1. Germline lookup yields CDR1 MDHEN and CDR2 SYDVKM. The CDR3 has 15 residues. With V trimmed by 6 bases and J by 5 bases, 10 bases remained unmatched. The CDR3 here is CASSPQGAREETQYF. In nucleotides, the CDR3 is TGTGCCAGCAGCCCACAGGGGGCTAGGGAGGAGACCCAGTACTTC.

The chain recombines TRBV28 with TRBJ2-7, with D perhaps matching TRBD1 or TRBD2 (6 bases each). The CDR3 is 15 residues long. Germline lookup yields CDR1 MDHEN and CDR2 SYDVKM. The germline V and J ends were trimmed by 2 bases and 4 bases, with 15 bases remaining between them. DNA for the CDR3: TGTGCCAGCAGTTTAGAAGGCCGCGGGACATACGAGCAGTACTTC. This encodes CASSLEGRGTYEQYF.

At least ten counts were recorded for this clonotype. The chain has TRBV28 and TRBJ2-7; 9 bases map to TRBD2. The germline V gene has CDR1 MDHEN and CDR2 SYDVKM. The CDR3 is 16 residues long. V lost 4 bases, J lost 4 bases, and 11 bases stayed unmatched. CDR3 nucleotides: TGTGCCAGCAGTTCCCCGGTGGGAGCGGGGGGATACGAGCAGTACTTC. This encodes CASSSPVGAGGYEQYF.

This clonotype came up a few times. This is likely a read error, given that the CDR3 carries no conserved phenylalanine or tryptophan at its end. V and J are TRBV4-1 and TRBJ1-1; the match to TRBD1 covers 8 bases. From germline, CDR1 is MGHRA and CDR2 YSYEKL. V trimming: 1 base; J trimming: 0 bases; junction bases outside the gene matches: 4. CDR3 size: 16 residues. The DNA of the CDR3 is TGCGCCAGCAGCCAAGGGACAGGGTGGATGAACACTGAAGCTTTCCTT. Encoded protein: CASSQGTGWMNTEAFL.

The gene calls are TRBV12-3 or TRBV12-4 and TRBJ2-7; TRBD1 aligns across 7 bases. The CDR3 consists of 11 residues. V gave up 4 bases and J gave up 6 bases; unmatched junction bases: 0. The CDR3 DNA follows: TGTGCCAGCAGTTGGACAGGCGAGCAGTACTTC. Residues: CASSWTGEQYF.

In this sample, this clonotype turned up many times. V gene TRBV29-1 combines with J gene TRBJ1-1; 9 nucleotides line up with TRBD1. CDR1 SQVTM and CDR2 ANQGSEA come from the germline V gene. The CDR3 consists of 13 residues. The junction had 8 bases not matched to a gene; V was cut back by 8 bases and J by 4 bases. CDR3 region: CSTQRDRVTEAFF. The CDR3 nucleotides read TGCAGCACCCAGCGGGACAGGGTCACTGAAGCTTTCTTT.

This clonotype was seen more than once but under ten times. V usage is TRBV9 and J usage is TRBJ2-2; TRBD2 matches 12 bases. Germline CDR1 is SGDLS and CDR2 is YYNGEE. The V segment lost 3 bases and the J segment 5 bases; nucleotides outside the gene matches: 2. This CDR3 contains 15 residues. CDR3 loop: CASSDTSGRTGELFF. The CDR3 DNA sequence: TGTGCCAGCAGCGACACTAGCGGGAGGACCGGGGAGCTGTTTTTT.

This chain links TRBV12-5 with TRBJ1-1, with 8 bases aligning to TRBD1. Germline assignment: CDR1 LGHNT and CDR2 FRNRAP. The ends lost 4 bases at V and 2 bases at J; junction bases unmatched: 12. This CDR3 is built from 17 residues. CDR3 DNA sequence: TGTGCTAGTGGTTCGAGCCTTACAGGGGGACTTAACACTGAAGCTTTCTTT. Amino acid sequence: CASGSSLTGGLNTEAFF.

The chain is built from TRBV20-1 and TRBJ2-7; D assignment may be TRBD1 or TRBD2 (5 bases each). V lost 4 bases and J lost 3, with 16 bases in between. This CDR3 is 14 amino acids long. Per the germline V gene, CDR1 is DFQATT and CDR2 is SNEGSKA (reference sequence). DNA of the CDR3: TGCAGTGCTATGGGGGTATCCGTAAACTACGAGCAGTACTTC. It codes for CSAMGVSVNYEQYF.

This clonotype has a count of ten or more. The chain couples TRBV20-1 to TRBJ2-2; D unresolved. The CDR3 consists of 15 residues. Germline CDR1 is DFQATT and CDR2 is SNEGSKA (reference sequence). V lost 6 bases and J 2 bases, leaving 16 bases between the germline ends. CDR3 region: CSARGRPRNTGELFF. The CDR3 nucleotides are TGCAGTGCACGAGGACGCCCCAGAAACACCGGGGAGCTGTTTTTT.

The V call is TRBV7-8, the J call TRBJ2-7, with 10 bases aligning to TRBD2. V shed 5 bases, J shed 3 bases, and the junction held 16 bases outside the gene matches. Germline lookup yields CDR1 SGHVS and CDR2 FQNEAQ. This CDR3 is built from 18 residues. The CDR3 here is CASSLTMASGSRGYEQYF. The CDR3 DNA follows: TGTGCCAGCAGCCTTACGATGGCTAGCGGGAGTCGGGGCTACGAGCAGTACTTC.

This clonotype occurred a few times. The chain combines TRBV6-1 with TRBJ1-1; D not resolved. The CDR3 contains 12 residues. V was shortened by 4 bases and J by 5 bases, with 8 bases between the two germline ends. CDR1 is MNHNS and CDR2 is SASEGT in the germline V gene. Here the CDR3 DNA reads TGTGCCAGCAGTGCGTTGGTGACTGAAGCTTTCTTT. Protein sequence: CASSALVTEAFF.

This clonotype appeared many times. V usage is TRBV7-2 and J usage is TRBJ2-7, with D unresolved. V was trimmed by 1 base and J by 0 bases, leaving 13 bases between them. Per the germline V gene, CDR1 is SGHTA and CDR2 is FQGNSA. The CDR3 is made up of 16 amino acids. The CDR3 here is CASSLGARGSSYEQYF. DNA of the CDR3: TGTGCCAGCAGCTTAGGAGCGAGAGGAAGCTCCTACGAGCAGTACTTC.

This clonotype was counted only a few times. Possible read error: a much larger clone is one base away. The CDR3 nucleotides are TGTGTCGGGAGGAGGAACAGAGCCTACGAGCAGTACTTC. Protein: CVGRRNRAYEQYF. The chain is built from TRBV19 and TRBJ2-7; 7 nucleotides line up with TRBD2. The CDR3 is 13 residues long. Looked up from germline, CDR1 is LNHDA and CDR2 is SQIVND (reference sequence).